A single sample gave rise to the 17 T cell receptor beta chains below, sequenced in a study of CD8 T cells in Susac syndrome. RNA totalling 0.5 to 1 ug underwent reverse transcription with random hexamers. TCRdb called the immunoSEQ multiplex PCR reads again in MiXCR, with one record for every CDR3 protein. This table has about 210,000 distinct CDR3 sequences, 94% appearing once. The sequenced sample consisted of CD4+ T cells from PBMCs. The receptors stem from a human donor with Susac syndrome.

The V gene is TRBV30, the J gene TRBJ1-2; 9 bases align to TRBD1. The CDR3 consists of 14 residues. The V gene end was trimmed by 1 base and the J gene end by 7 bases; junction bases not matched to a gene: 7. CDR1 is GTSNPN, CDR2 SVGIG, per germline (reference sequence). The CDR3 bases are TGTGCCTGGAGTGCCACAGGGGGCGGTCCTGGCTACACCTTC. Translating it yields CAWSATGGGPGYTF.

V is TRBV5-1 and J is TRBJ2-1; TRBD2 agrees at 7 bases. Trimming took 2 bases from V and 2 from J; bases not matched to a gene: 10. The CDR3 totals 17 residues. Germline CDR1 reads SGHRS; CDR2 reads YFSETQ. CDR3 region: CASSFPWRSGAYNEQFF. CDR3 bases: TGCGCCAGCAGCTTCCCTTGGAGGAGCGGGGCCTACAATGAGCAGTTCTTC.

The CDR3 sequence is CASSLASTGGQETQYF. CDR3 nucleotides: TGTGCCAGCAGCTTAGCGTCGACAGGGGGCCAAGAGACCCAGTACTTC. The V and J genes are TRBV7-2 and TRBJ2-5; 9 nucleotides align to TRBD1. There are 16 residues in the CDR3. V shed 0 bases and J 1 base; nucleotides not matched to a gene: 3. CDR1 and CDR2 (germline): SGHTA, FQGNSA.

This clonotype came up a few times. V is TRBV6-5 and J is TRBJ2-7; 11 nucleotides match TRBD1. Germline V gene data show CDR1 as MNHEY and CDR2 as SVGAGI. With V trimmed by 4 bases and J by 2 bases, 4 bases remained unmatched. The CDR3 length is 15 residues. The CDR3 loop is CASSSGTGGPYEQYF. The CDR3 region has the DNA TGTGCCAGCAGTTCCGGGACAGGGGGTCCCTACGAGCAGTACTTC.

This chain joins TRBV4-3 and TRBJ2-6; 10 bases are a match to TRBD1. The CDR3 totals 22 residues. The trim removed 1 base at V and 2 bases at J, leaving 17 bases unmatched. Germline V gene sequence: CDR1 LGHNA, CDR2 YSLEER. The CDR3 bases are TGCGCCAGCAGCCAAGGCTTCCGGGACAGGGGCCACACAAGGGCTGGGGCCAACGTCCTGACTTTC. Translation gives CASSQGFRDRGHTRAGANVLTF.

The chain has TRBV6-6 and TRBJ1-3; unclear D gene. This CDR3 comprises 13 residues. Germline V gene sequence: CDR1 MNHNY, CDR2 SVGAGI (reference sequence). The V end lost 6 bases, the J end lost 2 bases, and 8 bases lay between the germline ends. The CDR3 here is CASRKNAGNTIYF. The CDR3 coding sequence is TGTGCCAGCAGGAAGAATGCTGGAAACACCATATATTTT.

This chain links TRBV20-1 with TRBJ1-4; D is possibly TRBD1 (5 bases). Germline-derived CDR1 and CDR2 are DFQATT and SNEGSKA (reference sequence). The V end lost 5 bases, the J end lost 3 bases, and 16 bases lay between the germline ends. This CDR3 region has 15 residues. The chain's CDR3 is CSAASSGLANEKLFF. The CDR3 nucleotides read TGCAGTGCTGCCTCCTCGGGACTGGCTAATGAAAAACTGTTTTTT.

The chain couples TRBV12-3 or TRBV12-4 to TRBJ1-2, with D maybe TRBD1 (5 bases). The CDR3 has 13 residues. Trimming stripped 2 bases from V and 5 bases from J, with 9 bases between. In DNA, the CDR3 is TGTGCCAGCAGTTTATCCGGGGGTTATGGCTACACCTTC. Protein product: CASSLSGGYGYTF.

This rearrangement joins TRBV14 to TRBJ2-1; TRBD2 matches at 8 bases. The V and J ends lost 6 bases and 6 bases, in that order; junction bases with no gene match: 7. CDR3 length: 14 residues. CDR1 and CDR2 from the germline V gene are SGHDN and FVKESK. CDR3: CASRTGGPGNEQFF. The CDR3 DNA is TGTGCCAGCAGAACGGGGGGGCCAGGCAATGAGCAGTTCTTC.

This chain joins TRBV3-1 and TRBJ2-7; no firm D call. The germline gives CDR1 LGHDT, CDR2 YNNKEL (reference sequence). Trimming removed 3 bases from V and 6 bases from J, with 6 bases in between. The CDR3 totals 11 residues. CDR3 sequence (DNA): TGTGCCAGCAGCCAGTGGGGCGAGCAGTACTTC. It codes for CASSQWGEQYF.

The CDR3 DNA is TGTGCCAGCAGCCACAGACAGGGGGGAAAGGAAAAACTGTTTTTT. Its protein is CASSHRQGGKEKLFF. The chain uses TRBV3-1 and TRBJ1-4; TRBD1 matches at 9 bases. Germline CDR1 LGHDT, CDR2 YNNKEL (reference sequence). V was pared by 3 bases and J by 8 bases, with 7 bases of the junction left unmatched. This CDR3 is 15 amino acids long. Full variable domain (outside the CDR3, taken from reference TRBV3-1 and TRBJ1-4): DTAVSQTPKYLVTQMGNDKSIKCEQNLGHDTMYWYKQDSKKFLKIMFSYNNKELIINETVPNRFSPKSPDKAHLNLHINSLELGDSAVYFCASSHRQGGKEKLFFGSGTQLSVL.

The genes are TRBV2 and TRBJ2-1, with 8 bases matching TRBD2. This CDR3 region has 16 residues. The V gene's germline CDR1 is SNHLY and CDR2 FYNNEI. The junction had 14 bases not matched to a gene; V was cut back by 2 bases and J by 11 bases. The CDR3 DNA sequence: TGTGCCAGCAGTGAAACTCGCAACGGGGGGGCCGGGAAGCAGTTCTTC. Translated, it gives CASSETRNGGAGKQFF.

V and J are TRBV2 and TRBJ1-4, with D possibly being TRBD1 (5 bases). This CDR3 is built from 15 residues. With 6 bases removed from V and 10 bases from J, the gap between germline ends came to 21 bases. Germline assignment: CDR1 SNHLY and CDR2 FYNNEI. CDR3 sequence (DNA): TGTGCCAGCAGCCCCACTGTTCACAGGACGGGAAAACTGTTTTTT. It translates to CASSPTVHRTGKLFF.

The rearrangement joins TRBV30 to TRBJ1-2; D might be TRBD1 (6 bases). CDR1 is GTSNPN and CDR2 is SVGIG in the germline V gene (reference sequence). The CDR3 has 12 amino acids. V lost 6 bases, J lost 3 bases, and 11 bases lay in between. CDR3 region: CACPQGHYGYTF. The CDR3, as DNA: TGTGCCTGCCCCCAGGGGCACTATGGCTACACCTTC.

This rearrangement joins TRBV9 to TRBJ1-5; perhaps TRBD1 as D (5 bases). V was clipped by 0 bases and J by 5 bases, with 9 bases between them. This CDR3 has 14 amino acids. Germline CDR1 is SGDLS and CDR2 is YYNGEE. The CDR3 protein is CASSVAGSHQPQHF. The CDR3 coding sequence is TGTGCCAGCAGCGTAGCAGGGTCCCATCAGCCCCAGCATTTT.

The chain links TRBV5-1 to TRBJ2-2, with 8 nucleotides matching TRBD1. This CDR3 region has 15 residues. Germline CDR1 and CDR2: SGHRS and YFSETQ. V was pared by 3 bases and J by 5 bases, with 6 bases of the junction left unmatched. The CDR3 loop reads CASSSGQGVTGELFF. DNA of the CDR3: TGCGCCAGCAGCTCAGGACAGGGAGTAACCGGGGAGCTGTTTTTT. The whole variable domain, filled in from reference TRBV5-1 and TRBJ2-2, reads KAGVTQTPRYLIKTRGQQVTLSCSPISGHRSVSWYQQTPGQGLQFLFEYFSETQRNKGNFPGRFSGRQFSNSRSEMNVSTLELGDSALYLCASSSGQGVTGELFFGEGSRLTVL.

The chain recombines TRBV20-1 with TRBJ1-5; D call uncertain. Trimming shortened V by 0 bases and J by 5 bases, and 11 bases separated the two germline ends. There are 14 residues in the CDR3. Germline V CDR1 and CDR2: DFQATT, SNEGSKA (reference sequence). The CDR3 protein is CSAREPGSDQPQHF. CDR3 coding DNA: TGCAGTGCTAGAGAACCTGGCTCGGATCAGCCCCAGCATTTT.